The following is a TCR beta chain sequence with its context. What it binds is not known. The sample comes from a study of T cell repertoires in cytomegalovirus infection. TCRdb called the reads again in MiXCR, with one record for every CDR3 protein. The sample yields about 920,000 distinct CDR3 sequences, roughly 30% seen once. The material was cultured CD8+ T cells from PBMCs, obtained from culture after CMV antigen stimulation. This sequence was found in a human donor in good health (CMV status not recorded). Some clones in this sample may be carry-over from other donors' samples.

The CDR3 reads CAISEQPSYGYTF. In nucleotides, the CDR3 is TGTGCCATCAGTGAACAGCCTTCCTATGGCTACACCTTC. This chain joins TRBV10-3 and TRBJ1-2; D gene ambiguous. Germline CDR1 is ENHRY and CDR2 is SYGVKD. CDR3 length: 13 residues. V lost 3 bases and J lost 4, with 9 bases in between.